This TCR beta chain comes out of a study of OX40 agonist ivuxolimab in advanced cancers. Study in general: Every patient in dose escalation had hepatocellular carcinoma, melanoma, renal cell or head and neck cancer. General observations from the study: Both blood CD4+ and CD8+ T cells showed clonal growth by week 6 at 0.1 to 3.0 mg/kg.

Trimming stripped 2 bases from V and 11 bases from J, with 9 bases between. This CDR3 comprises 11 residues. Germline-derived CDR1 and CDR2 are MDHEN and SYDVKM. This clone appeared a few times. What it binds is unknown. TCRdb keeps only in-frame clones here, not all; method: immunoSEQ multiplex PCR. The repertoire holds more than 50,000 clones, with around 93% as singletons. This chain joins TRBV28 and TRBJ1-1; D remains ambiguous. This specimen was CD4+ or CD8+ T cells sorted from blood, taken in a trial of the OX40 agonist ivuxolimab. This clonotype originated in an adult with an advanced solid tumor such as melanoma, head and neck, liver or kidney cancer. CDR3 in DNA: TGTGCCAGCAGTTTACGGGATACGGCTTTCTTT. As protein: CASSLRDTAFF.